This entry lists 20 T cell receptor beta chains sequenced from one sample in a study of blood T cell repertoires in COVID-19. Repertoires were generated with immunoSEQ multiplex PCR, while TCRdb's copy carries only in-frame clones and drops some. The profile shows some 190,000 clones, nearly 90% of them singletons. Sequencing used peripheral blood. These receptors all stem from a middle-aged woman who had recovered from COVID-19.

The rearrangement links TRBV19 to TRBJ1-1; possibly TRBD1 for D (6 bases). Germline V CDR1 and CDR2: LNHDA, SQIVND (reference sequence). The CDR3 consists of 15 residues. V was clipped by 4 bases and J by 1 base, with 13 bases between them. The CDR3 reads CASSRSQGRNTEAFF. The DNA of the CDR3 is TGTGCCAGTAGTAGGTCCCAGGGGAGGAACACTGAAGCTTTCTTT.

This clone appeared a single time. The V and J genes are TRBV6-2 or TRBV6-3 and TRBJ1-2, with D possibly TRBD1 on 5 matching bases. Germline V CDR1 and CDR2: MNHEY, SVGEGT. The CDR3 covers 16 residues. The V end lost 2 bases, the J end lost 3 bases, and 16 bases lay between the germline ends. The CDR3 DNA reads TGTGCCAGCAGTTACACCCAGACCGGAGGGGACTATGGCTACACCTTC. Protein sequence: CASSYTQTGGDYGYTF.

V and J are TRBV27 and TRBJ2-7; 12 bases align to TRBD1. CDR1 MNHEY and CDR2 SMNVEV come from the germline V gene (reference sequence). Germline trimming cut 4 bases from V and 7 bases from J; bases unmatched to any gene: 5. This CDR3 spans 14 amino acids. The CDR3 sequence is CASSSGQGAKEQYF. The CDR3 coding sequence is TGTGCCAGCAGTTCGGGACAGGGGGCTAAAGAGCAGTACTTC.

Worth noting for this clone: This sample also contains other DNA sequences that code for the same CDR3. The chain recombines TRBV27 with TRBJ1-5, with D hard to call. The CDR3 is 13 residues long. Germline-derived CDR1 and CDR2 are MNHEY and SMNVEV (reference sequence). V was trimmed by 2 bases and J by 2 bases, leaving 4 bases between them. The CDR3 sequence: CASSLTGNQPQHF. The CDR3 region has the DNA TGTGCCAGCAGTTTAACAGGCAATCAGCCCCAGCATTTT.

V gene TRBV5-1 combines with J gene TRBJ2-3, with 10 bases aligning to TRBD2. The CDR3 has 18 residues. Germline lookup yields CDR1 SGHRS and CDR2 YFSETQ. V shed 0 bases and J 1 base; nucleotides not matched to a gene: 8. CDR3 nucleotide sequence: TGCGCCAGCAGCTTGGAACTAGCGGGACTAGGACGCACAGATACGCAGTATTTT. Translating it yields CASSLELAGLGRTDTQYF. Looking up the rest from reference TRBV5-1 and TRBJ2-3 gives the full variable domain: KAGVTQTPRYLIKTRGQQVTLSCSPISGHRSVSWYQQTPGQGLQFLFEYFSETQRNKGNFPGRFSGRQFSNSRSEMNVSTLELGDSALYLCASSLELAGLGRTDTQYFGPGTRLTVL.

V and J are TRBV6-5 and TRBJ2-7; maybe TRBD2 (5 bases). The CDR3 spans 13 residues. V lost 7 bases, J lost 2 bases, and 12 bases lay in between. The germline CDR1 and CDR2 sequences are MNHEY and SVGAGI. CDR3 in DNA: TGTGCCAGCATAAGGGAGTCCGCCTACGAGCAGTACTTC. Translation: CASIRESAYEQYF.

This chain connects TRBV20-1 to TRBJ2-5, with D possibly being TRBD2 (5 bases). This CDR3 contains 11 residues. V gave up 3 bases and J gave up 3 bases, with 5 bases separating them. The germline V gene has CDR1 DFQATT and CDR2 SNEGSKA (reference sequence). Written as DNA, the CDR3 is TGCAGTGCTAGCGGGGAAGAGACCCAGTACTTC. Translated, it gives CSASGEETQYF.

V and J are TRBV2 and TRBJ1-6; 7 bases are shared with TRBD1. Unmatched junction bases numbered 2, after V lost 4 bases and J lost 5 bases. The CDR3 runs to 14 residues. The germline V gene encodes CDR1 SNHLY and CDR2 FYNNEI. This chain's CDR3 is CASSVQGDNSPLHF. For the CDR3, the DNA is TGTGCCAGCAGTGTCCAGGGGGATAATTCACCCCTCCACTTT.

This rearrangement joins TRBV18 to TRBJ2-1; D remains unclear. The CDR3 contains 14 residues. CDR1 and CDR2 (germline): KGHSH, LQKENI. Trimming took off 5 bases at V and 11 bases at J, with 19 bases between the two ends. The CDR3 here is CASSEVGALVQQFF. The CDR3 DNA is TGTGCCAGCTCAGAGGTCGGCGCCCTCGTACAGCAGTTCTTC.

V and J are TRBV20-1 and TRBJ2-7; 10 bases fit TRBD1. The germline V gene encodes CDR1 DFQATT and CDR2 SNEGSKA (reference sequence). J lost 2 bases, V lost 3 bases, and 10 bases had no gene match. CDR3 length: 16 amino acids. The CDR3 reads CSASPRRGTGAYEQYF. The CDR3 DNA is TGCAGTGCTAGTCCCCGACGGGGGACAGGGGCCTACGAGCAGTACTTC.

The chain couples TRBV3-1 (or the pseudogene TRBV3-2) to TRBJ1-4, with D perhaps matching TRBD1 (6 bases). Germline values: CDR1 LGHDT, CDR2 YNNKEL (reference sequence). V lost 4 bases and J lost 6, with 15 bases in between. The CDR3 extends over 15 amino acids. The CDR3 DNA sequence: TGTGCCAGCAGCCTGAAGACAGGCTTCGATGAAAAACTGTTTTTT. The encoded protein is CASSLKTGFDEKLFF.

The gene calls are TRBV29-1 and TRBJ1-3; a weak D match, TRBD1 (5 bases). This CDR3 spans 13 amino acids. Germline V gene sequence: CDR1 SQVTM, CDR2 ANQGSEA. Trimming stripped 4 bases from V and 0 bases from J, with 7 bases between. The CDR3 region has the DNA TGCAGCGTTGGACAGCACTCTGGAAACACCATATATTTT. Translated: CSVGQHSGNTIYF.

The chain couples TRBV30 to TRBJ2-7, with 13 bases fitting TRBD2. The germline gives CDR1 GTSNPN, CDR2 SVGIG (reference sequence). The V and J ends lost 2 bases and 6 bases, in that order; junction bases with no gene match: 4. The CDR3 totals 14 residues. CDR3 sequence (DNA): TGTGCCTGGAGTTTGGGACTAGCGGGGACCGAGCAGTACTTC. Encoded protein: CAWSLGLAGTEQYF.

The V call is TRBV28, the J call TRBJ2-1, with TRBD1 matching over 8 bases. Per the germline V gene, CDR1 is MDHEN and CDR2 is SYDVKM. V shed 7 bases, J shed 3 bases, and the junction held 8 bases outside the gene matches. This CDR3 comprises 15 residues. This CDR3 reads CASNLGQAYYNEQFF. CDR3 coding DNA: TGTGCCAGCAACCTGGGACAGGCCTACTACAATGAGCAGTTCTTC. Looking up the rest from reference TRBV28 and TRBJ2-1 gives the full variable domain: DVKVTQSSRYLVKRTGEKVFLECVQDMDHENMFWYRQDPGLGLRLIYFSYDVKMKEKGDIPEGYSVSREKKERFSLILESASTNQTSMYLCASNLGQAYYNEQFFGPGTRLTVL.

V is TRBV6-5 and J is TRBJ2-7; D is ambiguous. Germline-derived CDR1 and CDR2 are MNHEY and SVGAGI. V was trimmed by 0 bases and J by 1 base, leaving 13 bases between them. The CDR3 runs 16 residues. The CDR3 here is CASSYSRLVKSYEQYF. Written as DNA, the CDR3 is TGTGCCAGCAGTTACTCCCGGTTAGTTAAGTCCTACGAGCAGTACTTC.

The rearrangement uses TRBV5-8 and TRBJ2-6; D is ambiguous. Trimming cost V 0 bases and J 3 bases, with 13 bases left between them. CDR3 length equals 17 residues. Germline V gene sequence: CDR1 SGHTS, CDR2 YDEGEE. The CDR3 sequence: CASSLGLLYLGANVLTF. The CDR3 DNA reads as TGTGCCAGCAGCTTGGGACTCCTGTATCTTGGGGCCAACGTCCTGACTTTC.

This CDR3 is CSVGGTSGRLDTQYF. CDR3 coding DNA: TGCAGCGTTGGAGGGACTAGCGGGAGGCTAGATACGCAGTATTTT. The V call is TRBV29-1, the J call TRBJ2-3, with TRBD2 identical over 15 bases. The CDR3 consists of 15 residues. V gave up 4 bases and J gave up 5 bases; unmatched junction bases: 4. Germline V CDR1 and CDR2: SQVTM, ANQGSEA.

The genes are TRBV6-5 and TRBJ1-2, with D unclear. The CDR3 runs 13 residues. V was shortened by 0 bases and J by 8 bases, with 10 bases between the two germline ends. Germline V gene sequence: CDR1 MNHEY, CDR2 SVGAGI. DNA of the CDR3: TGTGCCAGCAGTTACTCCGAGGGATGGGGCTACACCTTC. Translated, it gives CASSYSEGWGYTF.

The chain is built from TRBV28 and TRBJ2-5, with TRBD1 as a possible D gene (5 bases). The CDR3 totals 14 residues. Germline V lookup: CDR1 MDHEN, CDR2 SYDVKM. V lost 1 base and J 5 bases, leaving 11 bases between the germline ends. The CDR3 nucleotides are TGTGCCAGCAGTTTATCACCAGGGCGGGAGACCCAGTACTTC. The encoded protein is CASSLSPGRETQYF. Full variable domain (remainder filled in from reference TRBV28 and TRBJ2-5): DVKVTQSSRYLVKRTGEKVFLECVQDMDHENMFWYRQDPGLGLRLIYFSYDVKMKEKGDIPEGYSVSREKKERFSLILESASTNQTSMYLCASSLSPGRETQYFGPGTRLLVL.

The V and J genes are TRBV18 and TRBJ2-3; 7 nucleotides agree with TRBD1. The CDR3 has 20 residues. Germline values: CDR1 KGHSH, CDR2 LQKENI. V lost 1 base to trimming and J lost 2 bases; unmatched junction nucleotides: 18. The CDR3 coding sequence is TGTGCCAGCTCACCACGAGGGCCCACAGGGGCGCCCCAAATCACAGATACGCAGTATTTT. Translated: CASSPRGPTGAPQITDTQYF.